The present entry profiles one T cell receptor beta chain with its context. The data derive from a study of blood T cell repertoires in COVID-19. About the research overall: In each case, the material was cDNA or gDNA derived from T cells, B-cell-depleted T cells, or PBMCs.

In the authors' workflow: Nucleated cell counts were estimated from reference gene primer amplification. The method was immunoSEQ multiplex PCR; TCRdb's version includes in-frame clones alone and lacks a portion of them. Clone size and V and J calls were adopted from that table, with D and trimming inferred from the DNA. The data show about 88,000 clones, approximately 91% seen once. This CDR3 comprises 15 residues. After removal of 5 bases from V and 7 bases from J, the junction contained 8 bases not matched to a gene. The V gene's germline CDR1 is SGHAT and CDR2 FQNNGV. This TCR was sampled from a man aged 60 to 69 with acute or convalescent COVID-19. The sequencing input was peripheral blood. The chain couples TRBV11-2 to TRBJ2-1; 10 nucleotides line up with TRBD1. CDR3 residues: CASSISRDRGNEQFF. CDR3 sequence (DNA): TGTGCCAGCAGCATAAGCAGGGACAGGGGAAATGAGCAGTTCTTC.